This TCR beta chain was documented in a study of cytomegalovirus exposure and HLA in healthy donors. A note on this clone: Antigen unknown.

Researchers ran the PCR with 60 Vbeta and 13 Jbeta primers. This table comes from immunoSEQ multiplex PCR, and its TCRdb copy is limited to in-frame clones, with some not included. The table has 20,000 or so clones, about 78% seen once. Overall study results and limits: In vitro, three CMV-associated chains proved specific for CMV antigens. Cytomegalovirus status was reportedly diagnosed by the classifier with high specificity and sensitivity.

The CDR3 runs 15 residues. Deletions cut 1 base from V and 4 bases from J, with 14 bases between. The germline V gene has CDR1 SGHDT and CDR2 YYEEEE. Healthy bone marrow donors made up the cohort. Sequencing was carried out using PBMCs. The sequence derives from a man aged 60 to 75 in good health and CMV-seronegative. The chain has TRBV5-6 and TRBJ2-5; the D gene is possibly TRBD1 (5 bases). Here the CDR3 DNA reads TGTGCCAGCAGCTTGTTGGCAGGGTTCTTAGAGACCCAGTACTTC. Translating it yields CASSLLAGFLETQYF.